This T cell receptor (beta chain) originates from a study of CD8 T cells in Susac syndrome (dated by TCRdb to between 2018 and 2020). Some background on the complete study: The study used repertoire sequencing to test whether antigen drove CD8+ T cell activation and differentiation in Susac syndrome.

Broader findings and caveats from the paper: The study acknowledged that relatively few individuals were included in the TCR sequencing and HLA analysis.

CDR1 and CDR2 were assigned from the germline V gene as MNHEY and SVGAGI. The CDR3 numbers 15 residues from cysteine through phenylalanine. Left in the record is the CDR3 DNA by itself, 45 bases read in frame from the first base. Trimming at the junction amounts to 2 bases on V and 14 bases on J, and the germline ends lie 23 bases apart. Peripheral blood CD8+ and CD4+ T cells from healthy donors, Susac syndrome patients and multiple sclerosis patients were profiled using high-throughput TCR beta sequencing. Healthy donors were included as age- and sex-matched controls. CD8+ TEMRA cells were enriched by FACS, while bulk CD8+ and CD4+ T cells were purified by magnetic negative isolation. Blood was drawn into EDTA tubes, processed within 24 hours, and PBMCs were isolated by density gradient centrifugation. PBMCs intended for TCR sequencing were cryopreserved in liquid nitrogen and were subsequently thawed in a 37 degrees C water bath. The sorted or isolated CD4+, CD8+ and CD8+ TEMRA cells reached a purity of at least 90%.

RNA was extracted with the RNeasy kit and about 0.5 to 1 ug was reverse transcribed using random hexamers. The immunoSEQ multiplex PCR assay, covering 54 Vbeta and 13 Jbeta segments, was used to amplify TCR beta CDR3 regions. Bias from PCR amplification was corrected by using a synthetic template baseline for primer optimization and for computational correction. Per the original workflow: Reads were assigned to V, D and J genes according to IMGT and analyzed in immunoSEQ Analyzer, with only productive sequences retained. To calculate clonality, Shannon entropy was normalized by log2 of the number of productive unique sequences and then subtracted from one. For each patient and control, public and private clones were evaluated within the 100 most prevalent clones. Clones were defined as Susac-specific when absent from the healthy and MS cohorts, from fewer than 1,200 published viral clones and from other ImmuneACCESS disease sequences. The public reads were reprocessed in TCRdb via fastp at Q25 and MiXCR, keeping in-frame beta chains. Each entry merges the rows of one CDR3 protein and shows their most common DNA and genes. The V and J calls follow TCRdb's processing rather than the paper's. Present in this sample are some 180,000 distinct CDR3 sequences, approximately 95% of which were seen just once. The leading ten clones occupy about 0.1% of the sample.

This clonotype was seen a few times. What this receptor recognizes is not known. No base qualities exist here, and no much larger clone lies one base off it. The V gene is TRBV6-5 and the J gene is TRBJ2-3; the D call could be TRBD1 or TRBD2, with each sharing 5 bases. This TCR derives from a human donor in good health. The sequenced material came from CD4+ T cells from PBMCs. The CDR3 reads as follows: CASSYAAGEGLRVYF. The sequence in DNA is TGTGCCAGCAGTTACGCGGCAGGCGAGGGGTTACGGGTGTATTTT.